This TCR beta chain was identified in a study of Ad26.COV2.S vaccination and SARS-CoV-2 variants. Study-wide results and limits: Among vaccine recipients, spike-specific TCR breadth exceeded that of placebo recipients.

Treatment reported: 15 to 20 received Ad26.COV2.S at low or high dose, single or two shots; five or six received placebo; per-sample allocation not given. Day 63 after the first injection of vaccine or placebo was the sampling time. The CDR3 runs to 13 residues. V dropped 0 bases and J dropped 7 bases, with 10 bases sitting between them. Per the germline V gene, CDR1 is SGHRS and CDR2 is YFSETQ. Of note for this clone: Its antigen remains unidentified.

Sequenced by immunoSEQ multiplex PCR; TCRdb stores in-frame clones only, minus some. The table lists roughly 450,000 clones, more than 80% of them singletons. Sequencing used peripheral blood, obtained in a trial of Ad26.COV2.S vaccine versus placebo. This clonotype originated in a person aged 18 to 59 who received the Ad26.COV2.S COVID-19 vaccine or a placebo. The chain uses TRBV5-1 and TRBJ1-1; TRBD1 is a possible D gene (5 bases). DNA for the CDR3: TGCGCCAGCAGCTTGGGCGGGGACGGTGAAGCTTTCTTT. Translation gives CASSLGGDGEAFF.